Listed below are T cell receptor beta chains from one sample, sequenced in a study of cytomegalovirus exposure and HLA in healthy donors. Produced via immunoSEQ multiplex PCR; TCRdb's table is partial and in-frame only. The table records 200,000 to 250,000 clones, roughly 84% of them present only once. Sequencing used PBMCs. The origin of the receptors is a young woman in good health and CMV-seropositive. CDR3s include the opening cysteine and the closing phenylalanine or tryptophan. The D gene is left open where the match is weak. The size field is filled for only some rows; it gives once, few, many or a size class.

J gene: TRBJ1-3; clone size: .; V gene: TRBV9; D gene: .; CDR3 protein: CASSVEGTTGNTIYF; CDR3 DNA: TGTGCCAGCAGCGTAGAGGGGACAACTGGAAACACCATATATTTT
J gene: TRBJ2-2; clone size: .; V gene: TRBV5-4; D gene: .; CDR3 protein: CASSLEVGQNTGELFF; CDR3 DNA: TGTGCCAGCAGCTTGGAGGTGGGCCAGAACACCGGGGAGCTGTTTTTT
J gene: TRBJ2-7; clone size: .; V gene: TRBV5-1; D gene: .; CDR3 protein: CASSWGTGFMDEQYF; CDR3 DNA: TGCGCCAGCAGCTGGGGCACAGGGTTCATGGACGAGCAGTACTTC
J gene: TRBJ1-1; clone size: .; V gene: TRBV5-1; D gene: .; CDR3 protein: CASSYSGHMNTEAFF; CDR3 DNA: TGCGCCAGCAGCTATTCGGGACATATGAACACTGAAGCTTTCTTT
J gene: TRBJ2-1; clone size: .; V gene: TRBV11-2; D gene: .; CDR3 protein: CASSFPSYNEQFF; CDR3 DNA: TGTGCCAGCAGCTTTCCTTCCTACAATGAGCAGTTCTTC
J gene: TRBJ2-5; clone size: .; V gene: TRBV28; D gene: .; CDR3 protein: CASSFLGVAETQYF; CDR3 DNA: TGTGCCAGCAGTTTTCTCGGGGTGGCGGAGACCCAGTACTTC
J gene: TRBJ2-4; clone size: .; V gene: TRBV4-2; D gene: TRBD2; CDR3 protein: CASSQDHRTSGSRDIQYF; CDR3 DNA: TGTGCCAGCAGCCAAGATCACAGGACTAGCGGGAGTAGAGACATTCAGTACTTC
J gene: TRBJ2-3; clone size: .; V gene: TRBV2; D gene: .; CDR3 protein: CASSEQALADTQYF; CDR3 DNA: TGTGCCAGCAGTGAACAGGCTTTGGCAGATACGCAGTATTTT
J gene: TRBJ2-7; clone size: .; V gene: TRBV10-3; D gene: .; CDR3 protein: CAISAQDSSYEQYF; CDR3 DNA: TGTGCCATCAGTGCTCAGGATAGCTCCTACGAGCAGTACTTC
J gene: TRBJ2-6; clone size: .; V gene: TRBV28; D gene: TRBD2; CDR3 protein: CASGRAGVATGANVLTF; CDR3 DNA: TGTGCCAGCGGGAGAGCGGGAGTCGCAACTGGGGCCAACGTCCTGACTTTC
J gene: TRBJ2-1; clone size: .; V gene: TRBV2; D gene: .; CDR3 protein: CASSEALGGRGYNEQFF; CDR3 DNA: TGTGCCAGCAGTGAAGCGCTTGGGGGGAGAGGGTACAATGAGCAGTTCTTC
J gene: TRBJ1-1; clone size: once; V gene: TRBV9; D gene: .; CDR3 protein: CASSVGERGGRGNTEAFF; CDR3 DNA: TGTGCCAGCAGCGTAGGAGAAAGGGGGGGCAGGGGGAACACTGAAGCTTTCTTT
J gene: TRBJ2-1; clone size: once; V gene: TRBV13; D gene: .; CDR3 protein: CASSLASRDNEQFF; CDR3 DNA: TGTGCCAGCAGCTTAGCTTCCAGGGACAATGAGCAGTTCTTC
J gene: TRBJ2-5; clone size: .; V gene: TRBV7-9; D gene: .; CDR3 protein: CASSLSKTGLLVTQYF; CDR3 DNA: TGTGCCAGCAGCTTATCGAAGACAGGCCTCCTTGTGACCCAGTACTTC
J gene: TRBJ1-5; clone size: .; V gene: TRBV5-8; D gene: .; CDR3 protein: CASKDGGARQPQHF; CDR3 DNA: TGTGCCAGCAAAGACGGGGGGGCTCGGCAGCCCCAGCATTTT
J gene: TRBJ2-2; clone size: .; V gene: TRBV5-1; D gene: TRBD1; CDR3 protein: CASSFPMDRGLRNTGELFF; CDR3 DNA: TGCGCCAGCAGCTTCCCGATGGACAGGGGGCTTAGGAACACCGGGGAGCTGTTTTTT
J gene: TRBJ2-3; clone size: .; V gene: TRBV29-1; D gene: .; CDR3 protein: CSVEGYRGRADTQYF; CDR3 DNA: TGCAGCGTTGAAGGATACCGGGGAAGGGCAGATACGCAGTATTTT
J gene: TRBJ2-7; clone size: few; V gene: TRBV4-1; D gene: .; CDR3 protein: CASSPRDSTYEQYF; CDR3 DNA: TGCGCCAGCAGCCCCCGGGACTCCACCTACGAGCAGTACTTC